These 14 T cell receptor beta chains share one sample of origin, sequenced in a study of blood T cells in healthy people across ages. Primed by a sample-barcoded 5' primer and a J-beta primer mix, a second PCR proceeded for about 7 to 11 cycles. From the 5' RACE reads, TCRdb called clonotypes with MiXCR, one entry per CDR3 protein. Of around 800,000 distinct CDR3 sequences in the sample, around 50% were seen once. The sequencing input was blood. The receptors originated from an elderly man in good health.

This clonotype was detected only once. The genes are TRBV20-1 and TRBJ1-6; the D is unclear. The germline V and J ends were trimmed by 4 bases and 7 bases, with 11 bases remaining between them. The CDR3 is 13 residues long. Looked up from germline, CDR1 is DFQATT and CDR2 is SNEGSKA (reference sequence). CDR3 region: CSANVGLNSPLHF. For the CDR3, the DNA is TGCAGTGCTAACGTGGGGTTAAATTCACCCCTCCACTTT.

This chain connects TRBV4-2 to TRBJ1-2; no reliable D call. V dropped 1 base and J dropped 3 bases, with 6 bases sitting between them. The CDR3 sequence is 13 residues long. Germline V lookup: CDR1 LGHNA, CDR2 YNFKEQ. CDR3 residues: CASSQAVDYGYTF. The CDR3 coding sequence is TGTGCCAGCAGCCAAGCTGTGGACTATGGCTACACCTTC.

The CDR3 region has the DNA TGCAGCGTTGCTCCGGGACCGCGGGCCCTTGGCTACACCTTC. Translated: CSVAPGPRALGYTF. V and J are TRBV29-1 and TRBJ1-2; D perhaps matches TRBD1 (5 bases). This CDR3 has 14 residues. Germline V gene lookup returns CDR1 SQVTM and CDR2 ANQGSEA. Trimming removed 4 bases at V and 7 bases at J, with 19 bases between.

The V gene is TRBV7-9, the J gene TRBJ1-4; D remains unclear. V gave up 3 bases and J gave up 7 bases, with 15 bases separating them. This CDR3 contains 15 residues. Per the germline V gene, CDR1 is SEHNR and CDR2 is FQNEAQ (reference sequence). CDR3 sequence reads: CASSFRLGLGEKLFF. Written as DNA, the CDR3 is TGTGCCAGCAGCTTCCGTCTGGGGTTGGGTGAAAAACTGTTTTTT.

This clonotype was detected once. This chain uses TRBV10-1 with TRBJ2-4; 8 bases match TRBD1. The end of the DNA is better explained by TRBJ2-7, so the J call may be wrong. Germline lookup yields CDR1 WNHNN and CDR2 SYGVQD (reference sequence). The CDR3 is made up of 14 amino acids. The CDR3 sequence is CASSESGRGLEQYF. Here the CDR3 DNA reads TGCGCCAGCAGTGAGTCAGGCAGGGGGCTCGAGCAGTACTTC.

The chain employs TRBV7-9 and TRBJ2-5, with TRBD1 identical over 7 bases. The DNA end lines up better with TRBJ2-7; the J call may be wrong. This CDR3 comprises 14 residues. Per germline, CDR1 SEHNR and CDR2 FQNEAQ (reference sequence). CDR3 sequence reads: CASSPGQVFHEQYF. In nucleotides, the CDR3 is TGTGCCAGCAGCCCTGGACAGGTCTTCCACGAGCAGTACTTC.

This clonotype was seen a handful of times. The V and J genes are TRBV5-1 and TRBJ2-2; 10 nucleotides align to TRBD2. Germline values: CDR1 SGHRS, CDR2 YFSETQ. The CDR3 totals 15 residues. J lost 5 bases, V lost 1 base, and 2 bases had no gene match. This CDR3 is CASSLPLAGTGELFF. As DNA, the CDR3 is TGCGCCAGCAGCTTGCCACTAGCGGGGACCGGGGAGCTGTTTTTT.

This clonotype came up a few times. The rearrangement joins TRBV5-1 to TRBJ2-1; TRBD1 matches at 7 bases. Trimming cost V 0 bases and J 2 bases; bases outside gene matches: 8. The germline CDR1 and CDR2 sequences are SGHRS and YFSETQ. The CDR3 has 17 residues. The CDR3 DNA is TGCGCCAGCAGCTTGGTACAGGGGCGTAGAGCCTACAATGAGCAGTTCTTC. This translates into CASSLVQGRRAYNEQFF.

The rearrangement uses TRBV7-2 and TRBJ2-7; maybe TRBD1 (5 bases). Trimming took off 5 bases at V and 3 bases at J, with 11 bases between the two ends. Looked up from germline, CDR1 is SGHTA and CDR2 is FQGNSA. The CDR3 has 13 amino acids. In DNA form, the CDR3 reads TGTGCCAGCAGCGCAGGGCCTTACTACGAGCAGTACTTC. Translated: CASSAGPYYEQYF. The full variable domain, rest sourced from reference TRBV7-2 and TRBJ2-7, is GAGVSQSPSNKVTEKGKDVELRCDPISGHTALYWYRQSLGQGLEFLIYFQGNSAPDKSGLPSDRFSAERTGGSVSTLTIQRTQQEDSAVYLCASSAGPYYEQYFGPGTRLTVT.

In its sample, this clonotype was seen a few times. The gene calls are TRBV20-1 and TRBJ2-3; TRBD2 matches 7 bases. The CDR3 has 16 amino acids. CDR1 and CDR2 (germline): DFQATT, SNEGSKA (reference sequence). V shed 3 bases and J 0 bases; nucleotides not matched to a gene: 9. Written as DNA, the CDR3 is TGCAGTGCTAGCCTCCGCCTAGCGGTTAGCACAGATACGCAGTATTTT. This sequence encodes CSASLRLAVSTDTQYF.

The chain couples TRBV5-1 to TRBJ2-5, with 7 bases identical to TRBD1. V lost 10 bases and J lost 5; bases outside the gene matches: 11. This CDR3 comprises 13 residues. Germline V CDR1 and CDR2: SGHRS, YFSETQ. CDR3 coding DNA: TGCGCCGGATCGACAGGGTCCAGGGAGACCCAGTACTTC. Amino acids: CAGSTGSRETQYF.

This clonotype appeared many times. The genes are TRBV20-1 and TRBJ2-7, with 14 bases matching TRBD2. In germline, CDR1 is DFQATT, CDR2 SNEGSKA (reference sequence). The CDR3 runs to 17 residues. V lost 5 bases, J lost 3 bases, and 12 bases stayed unmatched. The CDR3, as DNA: TGCAGTGCTGTTGTTGGAGGGGGACTAGCGGGAGACTACGAGCAGTACTTC. Translation gives CSAVVGGGLAGDYEQYF.

The chain is built from TRBV7-6 and TRBJ2-7; 8 bases line up with TRBD2. Germline V CDR1 and CDR2: SGHVS, FNYEAQ. The CDR3 covers 14 residues. V trimming: 1 base; J trimming: 10 bases; junction bases outside the gene matches: 9. The CDR3 nucleotides read TGTGCCAGCAGCTTAGGCCTCCTCGGGGGGGACCAGTACTTC. Protein product: CASSLGLLGGDQYF.

The chain's CDR3 is CASSQDWGGDTQYF. CDR3 DNA sequence: TGCGCCAGCAGCCAAGATTGGGGGGGGGATACGCAGTATTTT. The V and J genes are TRBV4-3 and TRBJ2-3; the match to TRBD2 covers 7 bases. Germline V gene lookup returns CDR1 LGHNA and CDR2 YSLEER. The CDR3 consists of 14 residues. Trimming cost V 0 bases and J 6 bases; bases outside gene matches: 3.